Below are 13 T cell receptor beta chains sequenced from a single sample in a study of CD8 T cells in Susac syndrome. Random hexamers were used to reverse transcribe an amount of roughly 0.45 to 1 ug RNA. TCRdb used MiXCR to reprocess the immunoSEQ multiplex PCR reads, holding one entry per CDR3 protein. The table records about 85,000 distinct CDR3 sequences, just under 95% of them present only once. What was sequenced was CD8+ T cells from PBMCs. These receptors originate from a human donor with Susac syndrome.

J is TRBJ1-1 and V is TRBV3-1, with D possibly matching TRBD1 (5 bases). CDR1 is LGHDT, CDR2 YNNKEL, per germline (reference sequence). The CDR3 runs to 15 residues. With 4 bases removed from V and 1 base from J, the gap between germline ends came to 13 bases. CDR3 protein: CASSPPGTENTEAFF. The CDR3 coding sequence is TGTGCCAGCAGCCCGCCTGGGACGGAGAACACTGAAGCTTTCTTT.

The chain uses TRBV2 and TRBJ2-5; perhaps TRBD2 as D (6 bases). V lost 4 bases, J lost 1 base, and 13 bases lay in between. CDR1 and CDR2 from the germline V gene are SNHLY and FYNNEI. This CDR3 contains 15 residues. The CDR3 sequence: CASSVEPSVQETQYF. DNA for the CDR3: TGTGCCAGCAGTGTCGAGCCTAGCGTCCAAGAGACCCAGTACTTC.

V gene TRBV29-1 combines with J gene TRBJ2-2, with D possibly TRBD2 on 5 matching bases. Germline V gene data show CDR1 as SQVTM and CDR2 as ANQGSEA. Between the trimmed V and J ends, which lost 8 bases and 8 bases, there was a span of 12 bases. The CDR3 contains 11 residues. The CDR3 reads CSIPEGGELFF. In DNA form, the CDR3 reads TGCAGCATACCTGAGGGAGGGGAGCTGTTTTTT.

The J gene is TRBJ2-5, the V gene TRBV6-2 or TRBV6-3; D unresolved. The CDR3 loop spans 14 amino acids. The V gene lost 6 bases and the J gene lost 2 bases, with 13 bases spanning the gap. Germline CDR1 MNHEY, CDR2 SVGEGT. The CDR3 sequence is CASSTDPAQETQYF. The CDR3 DNA is TGTGCCAGCAGCACCGATCCGGCACAAGAGACCCAGTACTTC.

The chain recombines TRBV2 with TRBJ2-5, with 10 bases fitting TRBD2. Germline CDR1 is SNHLY and CDR2 is FYNNEI. The CDR3 is 13 residues long. J was trimmed by 7 bases and V by 10 bases; bases with no gene match: 9. The CDR3 DNA is TGTGCCACCCTAGGAGCGGGAGGGGCGACCCAGTACTTC. It yields the protein CATLGAGGATQYF.

A few counts support this clonotype. This rearrangement joins TRBV6-5 to TRBJ2-7; D gene ambiguous. The CDR3 consists of 11 residues. The germline V and J ends were trimmed by 5 bases and 3 bases, with 5 bases remaining between them. In germline, CDR1 is MNHEY, CDR2 SVGAGI. This chain's CDR3 is CASSPNYEQYF. The CDR3 region has the DNA TGTGCCAGCAGTCCGAACTACGAGCAGTACTTC.

The chain combines TRBV12-3 or TRBV12-4 with TRBJ2-3, with 11 bases lining up with TRBD2. Losses at the gene ends were 6 bases for V and 6 bases for J; bases not matched to a gene: 17. The CDR3 is made up of 18 amino acids. CDR3 DNA sequence: TGTGCCAGCAGCCCCTTCTTCCGACTAGCGGGGCCTCTGGATACGCAGTATTTT. Protein: CASSPFFRLAGPLDTQYF.

The count of this clonotype is one. The chain combines TRBV14 with TRBJ2-7; no clear D. Germline CDR1 reads SGHDN; CDR2 reads FVKESK. Trimming pared 6 bases from V and 0 bases from J, leaving 18 bases between. CDR3 length equals 16 residues. Written as DNA, the CDR3 is TGTGCCAGCAGTGTTGGGTCCCGACCCAGCTCCTACGAGCAGTACTTC. It specifies CASSVGSRPSSYEQYF.

This rearrangement joins TRBV25-1 to TRBJ2-7; no clear D gene. The V and J ends lost 4 bases and 0 bases respectively, with 7 bases between them. The length of the CDR3 is 13 residues. Germline lookup yields CDR1 MGHDK and CDR2 SYGVNS. The CDR3: CASSAPFSYEQYF. The CDR3 bases are TGTGCCAGCAGTGCCCCCTTCTCCTACGAGCAGTACTTC.

The chain recombines TRBV19 with TRBJ1-1; D is undetermined. The CDR3 is 13 amino acids. V was pared by 7 bases and J by 1 base, with 10 bases between. The germline V gene has CDR1 LNHDA and CDR2 SQIVND (reference sequence). DNA of the CDR3: TGTGCCAGTACCGTAGCCTCGAACACTGAAGCTTTCTTT. This encodes CASTVASNTEAFF.

The chain uses TRBV7-9 and TRBJ2-3; no firm D call. CDR3 size: 10 residues. In germline, CDR1 is SEHNR, CDR2 FQNEAQ (reference sequence). V was shortened by 8 bases and J by 8 bases, with 8 bases between the two germline ends. Here the CDR3 DNA reads TGTGCCAGCGATCGCGGTACGCAGTATTTT. It is translated as CASDRGTQYF. Complete variable domain (other parts from reference TRBV7-9 and TRBJ2-3): DTGVSQNPRHKITKRGQNVTFRCDPISEHNRLYWYRQTLGQGPEFLTYFQNEAQLEKSRLLSDRFSAERPKGSFSTLEIQRTEQGDSAMYLCASDRGTQYFGPGTRLTVL.

The genes are TRBV6-5 and TRBJ2-6; no clear D. The CDR3 length is 17 residues. The germline V and J ends were trimmed by 2 bases and 1 base, with 12 bases remaining between them. Germline V gene data show CDR1 as MNHEY and CDR2 as SVGAGI. The CDR3 DNA reads TGTGCCAGCAGTTACGGTGTTCAGTATTCTGGGGCCAACGTCCTGACTTTC. As protein: CASSYGVQYSGANVLTF.

The rearrangement uses TRBV27 and TRBJ2-3; D gene uncertain. V shed 10 bases and J shed 2 bases, with 16 bases lying between them. The CDR3 is 14 amino acids. In germline, CDR1 is MNHEY, CDR2 SMNVEV (reference sequence). CDR3 sequence (DNA): TGTGCCACCCGAACGGAGCTACCCACAGATACGCAGTATTTT. It encodes CATRTELPTDTQYF.